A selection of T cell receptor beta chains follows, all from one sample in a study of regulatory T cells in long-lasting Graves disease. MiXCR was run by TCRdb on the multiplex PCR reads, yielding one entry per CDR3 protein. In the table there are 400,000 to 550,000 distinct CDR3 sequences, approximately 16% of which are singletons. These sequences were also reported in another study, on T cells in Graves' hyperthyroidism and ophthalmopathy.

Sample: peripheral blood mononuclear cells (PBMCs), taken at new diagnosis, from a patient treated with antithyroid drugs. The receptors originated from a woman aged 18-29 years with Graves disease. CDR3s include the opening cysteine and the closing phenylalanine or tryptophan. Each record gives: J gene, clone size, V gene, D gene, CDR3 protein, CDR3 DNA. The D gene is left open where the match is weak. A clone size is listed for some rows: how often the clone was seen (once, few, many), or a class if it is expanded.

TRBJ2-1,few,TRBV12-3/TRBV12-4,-,CASSPGLAGTRIFF,TGTGCCAGCAGTCCCGGCTTAGCAGGGACGAGAATTTTCTTC
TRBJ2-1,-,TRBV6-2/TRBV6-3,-,CASSYTRPGVGGLYNEQFF,TGTGCCAGCAGTTACACCCGGCCGGGGGTAGGGGGCCTGTACAATGAGCAGTTCTTC
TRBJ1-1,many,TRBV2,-,CASRARQGPNTEAFF,TGTGCCAGCAGAGCGAGGCAGGGTCCGAACACTGAAGCTTTCTTT
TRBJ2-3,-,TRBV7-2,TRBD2,CASSPQGLAGVGDTQYF,TGTGCCAGCAGCCCCCAGGGACTAGCGGGAGTGGGAGATACGCAGTATTTT
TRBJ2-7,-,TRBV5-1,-,CAGSPTTDLGYEQYF,TGCGCCGGCAGCCCGACGACAGACCTGGGGTACGAGCAGTACTTC
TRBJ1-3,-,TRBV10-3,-,CAISDPSSGNTIYF,TGTGCCATCAGTGACCCCAGCTCTGGAAACACCATATATTTT
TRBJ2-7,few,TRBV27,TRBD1,CASRGAGTVSYEQYF,TGTGCCAGCAGGGGCGCCGGGACAGTCTCCTACGAGCAGTACTTC
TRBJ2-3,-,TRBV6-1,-,CASSEADYRSGADTQYF,TGTGCCAGCAGTGAAGCTGACTACCGGAGCGGCGCGGATACGCAGTATTTT
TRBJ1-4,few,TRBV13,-,CASSQGWGNEKLFF,TGTGCCAGCAGCCAAGGGTGGGGAAATGAAAAACTGTTTTTT
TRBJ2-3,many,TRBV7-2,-,CASGKAGTDTQYF,TGTGCCAGCGGGAAGGCGGGGACAGATACGCAGTATTTT
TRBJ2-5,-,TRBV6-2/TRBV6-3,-,CASGSRETQYF,TGTGCCAGTGGGTCCCGCGAGACCCAGTACTTC
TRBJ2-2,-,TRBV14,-,CASSHQGLHTGELLF,TGTGCCAGCAGCCATCAGGGCCTGCACACCGGGGAGCTGCTTTTT
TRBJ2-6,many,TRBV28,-,CASSFPTRSGANVLTF,TGTGCCAGCAGTTTCCCGACAAGGTCTGGGGCCAACGTCCTGACTTTC
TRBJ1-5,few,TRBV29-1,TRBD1,CSARQGLGQPQHF,TGCAGCGCCCGACAGGGGCTCGGTCAGCCCCAGCATTTT
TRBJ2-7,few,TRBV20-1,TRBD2,CSAYSGGYHEQYF,TGCAGTGCTTATAGCGGGGGGTACCACGAGCAGTACTTC
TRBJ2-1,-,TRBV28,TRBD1,CASWVRTGGLSEQFF,TGTGCCAGCTGGGTCCGGACAGGGGGTCTTAGTGAGCAGTTCTTC
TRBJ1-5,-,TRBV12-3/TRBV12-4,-,CASSLNRDQPQHF,TGTGCCAGCAGTTTGAATCGAGATCAGCCCCAGCATTTT
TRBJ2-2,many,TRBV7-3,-,CASSSQGFTGELFF,TGTGCCAGCAGTTCCCAGGGTTTCACCGGGGAGCTGTTTTTT
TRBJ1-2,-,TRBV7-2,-,CASSSAGAVYGYTF,TGTGCCAGCAGCTCCGCGGGGGCGGTCTATGGCTACACCTTC
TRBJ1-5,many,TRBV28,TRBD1,CASIAGTGEVEPQHF,TGTGCCAGCATCGCGGGGACAGGGGAAGTGGAGCCCCAGCATTTT
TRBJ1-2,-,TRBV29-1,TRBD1,CSVGDRGIYGYTF,TGCAGCGTTGGAGACAGGGGGATCTATGGCTACACCTTC
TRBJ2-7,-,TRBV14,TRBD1,CASSPLDRGPGEQYF,TGTGCCAGCAGCCCCCTGGACAGGGGGCCAGGCGAGCAGTACTTC
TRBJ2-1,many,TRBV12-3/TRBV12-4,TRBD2,CASSVTSDLYNEQFF,TGTGCCAGCAGTGTGACTAGCGACCTCTACAATGAGCAGTTCTTC
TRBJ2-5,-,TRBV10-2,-,CASSENFQETQYF,TGCGCCAGCAGTGAGAACTTCCAAGAGACCCAGTACTTC
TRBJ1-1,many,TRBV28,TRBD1,CASIPHGPGTGDTEAFF,TGTGCCAGCATCCCCCATGGCCCCGGGACAGGGGACACTGAAGCTTTCTTT
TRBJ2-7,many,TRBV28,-,CASSRTTPRLAESSYEQYF,TGTGCCAGCAGTCGAACCACGCCTCGTCTCGCGGAAAGCTCCTACGAGCAGTACTTC
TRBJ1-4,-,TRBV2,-,CASSEAPGGEKLFF,TGTGCCAGCAGTGAAGCCCCGGGGGGGGAAAAACTGTTTTTT
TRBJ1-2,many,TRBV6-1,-,CASSETWANYGYTF,TGTGCCAGCAGTGAGACTTGGGCTAACTATGGCTACACCTTC
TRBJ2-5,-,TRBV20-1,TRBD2,CSAVTLAGDQETQYF,TGCAGTGCCGTTACACTAGCGGGGGACCAAGAGACCCAGTACTTC
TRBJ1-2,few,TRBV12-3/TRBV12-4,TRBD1,CASTADRFYGYTF,TGTGCCAGCACCGCGGACAGGTTCTATGGCTACACCTTC
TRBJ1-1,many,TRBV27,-,CASSLSRGNTEAFF,TGTGCCAGCAGTTTATCGCGGGGGAACACTGAAGCTTTCTTT
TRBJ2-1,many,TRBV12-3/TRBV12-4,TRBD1,CASSYRDRGWGEQFF,TGTGCCAGCAGTTACCGGGACAGGGGATGGGGTGAGCAGTTCTTC
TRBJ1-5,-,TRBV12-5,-,CAPIGEAGIYSNQPQHF,TGTGCTCCTATTGGTGAGGCAGGGATTTATAGCAATCAGCCCCAGCATTTT
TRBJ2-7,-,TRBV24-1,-,CATSDSLDETYEQYF,TGTGCCACCAGTGATTCCCTGGACGAAACCTACGAGCAGTACTTC
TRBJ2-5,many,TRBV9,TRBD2,CASSVGTSGRGQETQYF,TGTGCCAGCAGCGTAGGAACTAGCGGGAGGGGTCAAGAGACCCAGTACTTC
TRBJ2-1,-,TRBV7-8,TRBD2,CASSLGVPGTSGTDEQFF,TGTGCCAGCAGCTTAGGGGTTCCCGGGACTAGCGGGACAGATGAGCAGTTCTTC
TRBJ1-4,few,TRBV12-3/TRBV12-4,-,CASSQTKTEKLFF,TGTGCCAGCAGTCAAACGAAAACCGAAAAACTGTTTTTT
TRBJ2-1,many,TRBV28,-,CASSRQYNEQFF,TGTGCCAGCAGTCGACAGTACAATGAGCAGTTCTTC
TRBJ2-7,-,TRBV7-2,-,CASSVGGTRGSYEQYF,TGTGCCAGCAGCGTAGGTGGGACAAGGGGCTCCTACGAGCAGTACTTC
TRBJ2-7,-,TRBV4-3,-,CASSQDWIAAYEQYF,TGCGCCAGCAGCCAAGATTGGATAGCGGCCTACGAGCAGTACTTC
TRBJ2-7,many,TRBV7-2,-,CASSQRVSGLGEQYF,TGTGCCAGTTCCCAAAGGGTATCAGGACTTGGAGAGCAGTACTTC
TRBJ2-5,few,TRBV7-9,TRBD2,CASSAPGLADFGETQYF,TGTGCCAGCAGCGCTCCGGGACTAGCGGACTTTGGGGAGACCCAGTACTTC